These T cell receptor beta chains were read from a single sample in a study of PD-1 blockade in classical Hodgkin lymphoma. Clones were read by immunoSEQ multiplex PCR, and TCRdb kept only the in-frame ones, dropping some. The table has around 100,000 clones, roughly 90% seen once. Sequences were derived from peripheral blood mononuclear cells (PBMCs), sampled before the second cycle of nivolumab. These receptors were taken from a human donor with classical Hodgkin lymphoma. Both conserved end residues are part of each CDR3. D genes are given only for firm matches. The size of a clone is reported for some rows only, either as once, few or many, or as a class for expanded clones.

j_call: TRBJ2-7
v_call: TRBV9
d_call: TRBD1
clone_size: -
cdr3_aa: CASSGGTELSYEQYF
cdr3_nt: TGTGCCAGCAGCGGAGGGACAGAGCTTTCCTACGAGCAGTACTTC

j_call: TRBJ2-2
v_call: TRBV7-8
d_call: -
clone_size: -
cdr3_aa: CASSLMSGQGLTGELFF
cdr3_nt: TGTGCCAGCAGCTTAATGTCCGGTCAGGGGTTAACCGGGGAGCTGTTTTTT

j_call: TRBJ2-5
v_call: TRBV15
d_call: -
clone_size: -
cdr3_aa: CATSRDPWQETQYF
cdr3_nt: TGTGCCACCAGCAGAGATCCATGGCAAGAGACCCAGTACTTC

j_call: TRBJ2-7
v_call: TRBV14
d_call: -
clone_size: -
cdr3_aa: CASSQFGGSIYEQYF
cdr3_nt: TGTGCCAGCAGCCAGTTTGGGGGAAGTATCTACGAGCAGTACTTC

j_call: TRBJ1-1
v_call: TRBV7-9
d_call: -
clone_size: -
cdr3_aa: CASSHPNTEAFF
cdr3_nt: TGTGCCAGCAGTCATCCGAACACTGAAGCTTTCTTT

j_call: TRBJ2-1
v_call: TRBV7-7
d_call: -
clone_size: few
cdr3_aa: CASSPGDVGGYYNEQFF
cdr3_nt: TGTGCCAGCAGCCCAGGGGATGTGGGGGGCTACTACAATGAGCAGTTCTTC

j_call: TRBJ1-1
v_call: TRBV5-8
d_call: -
clone_size: -
cdr3_aa: CASSGVNTEAFF
cdr3_nt: TGTGCCAGCTCGGGAGTGAACACTGAAGCTTTCTTT

j_call: TRBJ1-5
v_call: TRBV7-9
d_call: TRBD1
clone_size: -
cdr3_aa: CASSYYRDSYSNQPQHF
cdr3_nt: TGTGCCAGCAGCTATTACCGGGACAGTTATAGCAATCAGCCCCAGCATTTT

j_call: TRBJ2-2
v_call: TRBV28
d_call: -
clone_size: -
cdr3_aa: CASSLRGSTGELFF
cdr3_nt: TGTGCCAGCAGTTTACGGGGGTCCACCGGGGAGCTGTTTTTT

j_call: TRBJ1-2
v_call: TRBV6-1
d_call: -
clone_size: -
cdr3_aa: CASSVYRQGGQGYTF
cdr3_nt: TGTGCCAGCAGTGTATACCGGCAGGGTGGGCAAGGCTACACCTTC

j_call: TRBJ2-7
v_call: TRBV6-5
d_call: TRBD1
clone_size: -
cdr3_aa: CASRGIGQEKYEQYF
cdr3_nt: TGTGCCAGCAGGGGCATCGGACAGGAGAAATACGAGCAGTACTTC

j_call: TRBJ2-3
v_call: TRBV5-1
d_call: TRBD1
clone_size: -
cdr3_aa: CASSLLQGAMDTQYF
cdr3_nt: TGCGCCAGCAGCTTGCTCCAGGGGGCAATGGATACGCAGTATTTT

j_call: TRBJ1-2
v_call: TRBV30
d_call: -
clone_size: -
cdr3_aa: CARTGTYYGYTF
cdr3_nt: TGTGCCCGGACCGGGACCTACTATGGCTACACCTTC

j_call: TRBJ1-4
v_call: TRBV7-9
d_call: TRBD1
clone_size: -
cdr3_aa: CASSRGTGPYTRLFF
cdr3_nt: TGTGCCAGCAGCCGCGGGACAGGGCCCTACACAAGACTGTTTTTT

j_call: TRBJ2-4
v_call: TRBV13
d_call: -
clone_size: -
cdr3_aa: CASSHGTLVRGPAKNIQYF
cdr3_nt: TGTGCCAGCAGCCATGGCACTTTGGTGCGGGGACCAGCCAAAAACATTCAGTACTTC

j_call: TRBJ2-3
v_call: TRBV9
d_call: -
clone_size: -
cdr3_aa: CASSATRGPDTQYF
cdr3_nt: TGTGCCAGCAGCGCAACGCGAGGTCCAGATACGCAGTATTTT

j_call: TRBJ1-2
v_call: TRBV4-2
d_call: -
clone_size: -
cdr3_aa: CASSQHGVGYGYTF
cdr3_nt: TGTGCCAGCAGTCAACACGGGGTCGGCTATGGCTACACCTTC

j_call: TRBJ1-2
v_call: TRBV7-9
d_call: TRBD1
clone_size: -
cdr3_aa: CASRYLRGQGALVDGYTF
cdr3_nt: TGTGCCAGCAGATATCTGCGGGGACAGGGGGCGCTGGTCGATGGCTACACCTTC

j_call: TRBJ2-7
v_call: TRBV6-4
d_call: TRBD1
clone_size: once
cdr3_aa: CARPKGQGYEQYF
cdr3_nt: TGTGCCAGGCCGAAGGGACAGGGATACGAGCAGTACTTC

j_call: TRBJ1-1
v_call: TRBV4-1
d_call: -
clone_size: -
cdr3_aa: CASSQEPVGPPFWRAFF
cdr3_nt: TGCGCCAGCAGCCAAGAGCCAGTCGGACCACCTTTTTGGCGAGCTTTCTTT

j_call: TRBJ1-1
v_call: TRBV19
d_call: -
clone_size: -
cdr3_aa: CASSIRGQGKNTEAFF
cdr3_nt: TGTGCCAGTAGTATTAGAGGCCAGGGAAAGAACACTGAAGCTTTCTTT

j_call: TRBJ2-3
v_call: TRBV13
d_call: -
clone_size: -
cdr3_aa: CASGTGLYTQYF
cdr3_nt: TGTGCCAGCGGCACTGGACTTTATACGCAGTATTTT

j_call: TRBJ1-2
v_call: TRBV4-3
d_call: TRBD1
clone_size: -
cdr3_aa: CASSQDGRGYNYGYTF
cdr3_nt: TGCGCCAGCAGCCAAGATGGCAGGGGGTATAACTATGGCTACACCTTC

j_call: TRBJ2-3
v_call: TRBV4-1
d_call: -
clone_size: -
cdr3_aa: CASSQEGKSTDTQYF
cdr3_nt: TGCGCCAGCAGCCAAGAAGGAAAGAGCACAGATACGCAGTATTTT

j_call: TRBJ2-5
v_call: TRBV6-5
d_call: TRBD1
clone_size: -
cdr3_aa: CASSRDSQETQYF
cdr3_nt: TGTGCCAGCAGTCGGGACAGCCAAGAGACCCAGTACTTC

j_call: TRBJ1-2
v_call: TRBV5-4
d_call: -
clone_size: -
cdr3_aa: CASSYQGGANYGYTF
cdr3_nt: TGTGCCAGCAGCTACCAGGGTGGGGCTAACTATGGCTACACCTTC

j_call: TRBJ2-1
v_call: TRBV4-1
d_call: -
clone_size: -
cdr3_aa: CASSQDGTSYNEQFF
cdr3_nt: TGCGCCAGCAGCCAAGACGGGACCTCATACAATGAGCAGTTCTTC

j_call: TRBJ1-2
v_call: TRBV6-5
d_call: TRBD1
clone_size: -
cdr3_aa: CASSRTGLNYGYTF
cdr3_nt: TGTGCCAGCAGCCGGACAGGCCTAAACTATGGCTACACCTTC

j_call: TRBJ2-3
v_call: TRBV14
d_call: TRBD2
clone_size: -
cdr3_aa: CASSQVLGLFTDTQYF
cdr3_nt: TGTGCCAGCAGCCAAGTTCTGGGACTATTCACAGATACGCAGTATTTT

j_call: TRBJ2-7
v_call: TRBV30
d_call: TRBD1
clone_size: -
cdr3_aa: CAWSDYRDRGTYEQYF
cdr3_nt: TGTGCCTGGAGTGACTACCGGGACAGGGGAACCTACGAGCAGTACTTC

j_call: TRBJ1-1
v_call: TRBV11-3
d_call: -
clone_size: -
cdr3_aa: CASSLKVGDTEAFF
cdr3_nt: TGTGCCAGCAGCTTAAAGGTCGGAGACACTGAAGCTTTCTTT

j_call: TRBJ2-7
v_call: TRBV7-9
d_call: -
clone_size: -
cdr3_aa: CASSSGRTYEQYF
cdr3_nt: TGTGCCAGCAGTAGCGGACGGACCTACGAGCAGTACTTC

j_call: TRBJ1-1
v_call: TRBV29-1
d_call: TRBD1
clone_size: -
cdr3_aa: CSVTHRDREEAFF
cdr3_nt: TGCAGCGTTACCCACCGGGACAGGGAGGAAGCTTTCTTT

j_call: TRBJ2-5
v_call: TRBV5-1
d_call: -
clone_size: -
cdr3_aa: CASSPESWTQETQYF
cdr3_nt: TGCGCCAGCAGCCCCGAGAGTTGGACCCAAGAGACCCAGTACTTC

j_call: TRBJ1-4
v_call: TRBV18
d_call: TRBD1
clone_size: -
cdr3_aa: CATATGQGQEKLFF
cdr3_nt: TGTGCCACCGCAACGGGACAGGGCCAAGAAAAACTGTTTTTT

j_call: TRBJ1-2
v_call: TRBV7-6
d_call: TRBD1
clone_size: many
cdr3_aa: CASSLNGTAYGYTF
cdr3_nt: TGTGCCAGCAGCCTTAACGGGACAGCCTATGGCTACACCTTC

j_call: TRBJ1-5
v_call: TRBV7-2
d_call: TRBD1
clone_size: -
cdr3_aa: CASSLKGQGNQPQHF
cdr3_nt: TGTGCCAGCAGCTTAAAAGGACAGGGAAACCAGCCCCAGCATTTT

j_call: TRBJ2-7
v_call: TRBV14
d_call: TRBD1
clone_size: once
cdr3_aa: CASSQLDRGGYEQYF
cdr3_nt: TGTGCCAGCAGCCAACTCGACAGGGGAGGCTACGAGCAGTACTTC

j_call: TRBJ2-5
v_call: TRBV19
d_call: TRBD1
clone_size: -
cdr3_aa: CASSIRRQGRVETQYF
cdr3_nt: TGTGCCAGTAGTATAAGGAGACAGGGGCGGGTAGAGACCCAGTACTTC

j_call: TRBJ2-3
v_call: TRBV2
d_call: -
clone_size: -
cdr3_aa: CASNRATNTDTQYF
cdr3_nt: TGTGCCAGCAATCGCGCAACAAACACAGATACGCAGTATTTT

j_call: TRBJ2-5
v_call: TRBV9
d_call: -
clone_size: -
cdr3_aa: CASSLRQAQETQYF
cdr3_nt: TGTGCCAGCAGCCTAAGACAGGCGCAAGAGACCCAGTACTTC

j_call: TRBJ2-7
v_call: TRBV12-2
d_call: -
clone_size: -
cdr3_aa: CAILNRDRGNIADF
cdr3_nt: TGTGCAATCCTCAACCGGGACAGGGGGAATATAGCGGACTTC

j_call: TRBJ2-1
v_call: TRBV10-3
d_call: TRBD2
clone_size: -
cdr3_aa: CAISGLAGENEQFF
cdr3_nt: TGTGCCATCAGCGGACTAGCGGGGGAGAATGAGCAGTTCTTC

j_call: TRBJ2-5
v_call: TRBV27
d_call: -
clone_size: -
cdr3_aa: CASSPGWAETQYF
cdr3_nt: TGTGCCAGCAGCCCAGGTTGGGCAGAGACCCAGTACTTC

j_call: TRBJ2-1
v_call: TRBV7-2
d_call: TRBD1
clone_size: -
cdr3_aa: CASSSDRGSYNEQFF
cdr3_nt: TGTGCCAGCAGCTCGGACAGGGGCTCCTACAATGAGCAGTTCTTC